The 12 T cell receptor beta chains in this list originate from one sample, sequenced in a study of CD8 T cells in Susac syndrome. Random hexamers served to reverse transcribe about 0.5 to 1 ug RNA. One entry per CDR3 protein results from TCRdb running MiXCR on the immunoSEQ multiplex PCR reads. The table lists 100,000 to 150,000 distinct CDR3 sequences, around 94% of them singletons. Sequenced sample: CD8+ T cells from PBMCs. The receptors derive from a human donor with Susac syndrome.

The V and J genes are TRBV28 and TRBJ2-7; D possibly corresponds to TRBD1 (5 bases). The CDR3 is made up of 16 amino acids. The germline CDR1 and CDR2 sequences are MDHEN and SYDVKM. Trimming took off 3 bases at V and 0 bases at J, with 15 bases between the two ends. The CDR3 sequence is CASSLGTGPSSYEQYF. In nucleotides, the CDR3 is TGTGCCAGCAGTTTGGGCACAGGCCCCAGCTCCTACGAGCAGTACTTC.

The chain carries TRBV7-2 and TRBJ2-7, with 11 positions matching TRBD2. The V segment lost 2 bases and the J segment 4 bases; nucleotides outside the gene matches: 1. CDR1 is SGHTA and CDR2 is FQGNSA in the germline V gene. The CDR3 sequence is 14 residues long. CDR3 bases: TGTGCCAGCAGCTTACTAGCGGGAGGTTACGAGCAGTACTTC. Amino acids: CASSLLAGGYEQYF.

CDR3 coding DNA: TGTGCCACCCAAAACCTGAACAATGAGCAGTTCTTC. Translating it yields CATQNLNNEQFF. The chain couples TRBV15 to TRBJ2-1; D remains ambiguous. The CDR3 consists of 12 residues. Trimming stripped 8 bases from V and 5 bases from J, with 10 bases between. In germline, CDR1 is LNHNV, CDR2 YYDKDF (reference sequence).

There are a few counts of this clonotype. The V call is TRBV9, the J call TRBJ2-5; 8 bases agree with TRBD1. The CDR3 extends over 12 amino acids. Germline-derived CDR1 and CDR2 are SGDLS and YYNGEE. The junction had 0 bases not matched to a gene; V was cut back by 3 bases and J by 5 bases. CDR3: CASSDRGETQYF. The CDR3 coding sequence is TGTGCCAGCAGCGACAGGGGGGAGACCCAGTACTTC. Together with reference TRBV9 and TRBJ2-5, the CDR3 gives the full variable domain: DSGVTQTPKHLITATGQRVTLRCSPRSGDLSVYWYQQSLDQGLQFLIQYYNGEERAKGNILERFSAQQFPDLHSELNLSSLELGDSALYFCASSDRGETQYFGPGTRLLVL.

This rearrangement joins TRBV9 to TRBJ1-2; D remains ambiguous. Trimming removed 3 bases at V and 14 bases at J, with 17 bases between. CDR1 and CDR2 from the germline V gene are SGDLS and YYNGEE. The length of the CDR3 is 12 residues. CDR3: CASSATGPGSTF. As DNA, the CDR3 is TGTGCCAGCAGCGCAACGGGCCCCGGCTCAACCTTC.

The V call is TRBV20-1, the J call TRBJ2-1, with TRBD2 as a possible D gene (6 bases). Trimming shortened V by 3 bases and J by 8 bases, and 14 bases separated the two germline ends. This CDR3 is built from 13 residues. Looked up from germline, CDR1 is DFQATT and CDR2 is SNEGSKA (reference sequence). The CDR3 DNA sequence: TGCAGTGCTAGGGGGGGAAGATCGGATGAGCAGTTCTTC. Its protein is CSARGGRSDEQFF.

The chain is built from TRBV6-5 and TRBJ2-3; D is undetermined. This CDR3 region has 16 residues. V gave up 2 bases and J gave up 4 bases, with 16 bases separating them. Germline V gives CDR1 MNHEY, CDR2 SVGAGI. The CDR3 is CASSYGSPDGADTQYF. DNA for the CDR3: TGTGCCAGCAGTTACGGGTCCCCGGATGGCGCAGATACGCAGTATTTT.

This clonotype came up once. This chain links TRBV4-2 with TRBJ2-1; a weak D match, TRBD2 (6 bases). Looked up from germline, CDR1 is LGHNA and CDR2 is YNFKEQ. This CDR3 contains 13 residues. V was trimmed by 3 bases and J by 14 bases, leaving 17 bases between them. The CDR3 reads CASSHTEGDSEFF. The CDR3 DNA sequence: TGTGCCAGCAGCCATACAGAAGGGGACTCTGAGTTCTTC.

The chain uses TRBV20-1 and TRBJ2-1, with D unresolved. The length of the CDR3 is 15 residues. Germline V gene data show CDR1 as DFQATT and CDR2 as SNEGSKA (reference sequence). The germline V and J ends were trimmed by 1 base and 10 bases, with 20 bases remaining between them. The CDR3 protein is CSARVGYSEVAEQFF. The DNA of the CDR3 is TGCAGTGCTAGAGTCGGCTACTCCGAGGTGGCGGAGCAGTTCTTC.

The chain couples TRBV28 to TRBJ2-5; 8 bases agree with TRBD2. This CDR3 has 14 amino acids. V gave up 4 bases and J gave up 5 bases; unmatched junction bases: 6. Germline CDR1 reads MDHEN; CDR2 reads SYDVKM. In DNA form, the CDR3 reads TGTGCCAGCAGTTCTGGGACTAGTGGGGAGACCCAGTACTTC. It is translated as CASSSGTSGETQYF.

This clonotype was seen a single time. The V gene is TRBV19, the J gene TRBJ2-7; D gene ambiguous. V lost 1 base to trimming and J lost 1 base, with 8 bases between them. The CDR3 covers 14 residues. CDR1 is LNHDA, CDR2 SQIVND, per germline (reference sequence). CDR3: CASSIAEDSYEQYF. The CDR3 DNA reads TGTGCCAGTAGTATAGCAGAGGATTCCTACGAGCAGTACTTC.

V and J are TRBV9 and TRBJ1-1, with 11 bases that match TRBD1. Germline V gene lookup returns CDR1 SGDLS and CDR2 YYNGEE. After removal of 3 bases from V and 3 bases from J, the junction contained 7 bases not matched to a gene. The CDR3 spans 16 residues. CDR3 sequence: CASSEGQGGSDTEAFF. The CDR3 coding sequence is TGTGCCAGCAGCGAGGGACAGGGGGGCTCGGACACTGAAGCTTTCTTT.